This T cell receptor (beta chain) was found in a study of T cell responses to AZD1222 COVID-19 vaccine. The study's findings and limits: Clonal diversity was possibly underestimated, and white British individuals and females predominated among donors. Spike-specific TCR breadth and depth grew following two AZD1222 doses. CD4 TCRs covered the whole spike, strongest at regions 160-218 and 743-854.

In the case of this clone: Its antigen is unknown.

The table came from immunoSEQ multiplex PCR; TCRdb's copy has only in-frame clones and leaves some out. The profile covers about 93,000 clones, with roughly 86% appearing a single time and roughly 2.8% taken by the ten largest. The TCR originated in an adult in good health. Source: peripheral blood, taken on day 0 of MenACWY control vaccination.

CDR3 DNA: TGTGCCAGCAGCAATCATAATCAGCCCCAGCATTTT. Translation gives CASSNHNQPQHF. This chain joins TRBV6-5 and TRBJ1-5; D not certain. V gave up 6 bases and J gave up 4 bases, with 7 bases separating them. In germline, CDR1 is MNHEY, CDR2 SVGAGI. This CDR3 has 12 amino acids.